The 28 T cell receptor beta chains below were found in one sample sequenced in a study of monozygotic twins with inflammatory bowel disease. TCRdb reworked the 5' RACE reads into one entry per CDR3 protein, no DNA. The sample data list approximately 420,000 distinct CDR3 sequences. The specimen sequenced was blood. These receptors were collected from a human donor with ulcerative colitis or Crohn's disease, or a healthy co-twin of an affected twin (not recorded which).

This chain uses TRBV7-9 with TRBJ2-7; TCRdb designates TRBD2, a call that cannot be tested without DNA. The CDR3 loop spans 15 amino acids. Germline values: CDR1 SEHNR, CDR2 FQNEAQ (reference sequence). The CDR3 sequence is CASSSPPLDEYEQYF.

V gene TRBV10-3 combines with J gene TRBJ1-4. The CDR3 loop spans 13 amino acids. Germline V CDR1 and CDR2: ENHRY, SYGVKD. CDR3 region: CAAGGITNEKLFF.

J is TRBJ2-7 and V is TRBV20-1; the TRBD1 assignment by TCRdb is unverifiable without DNA. This CDR3 is 14 amino acids long. Looked up from germline, CDR1 is DFQATT and CDR2 is SNEGSKA (reference sequence). The CDR3 reads CSAPSGQGSYEQYF.

The rearrangement joins TRBV7-2 to TRBJ2-7; TCRdb calls TRBD1, which cannot be checked without DNA. The germline V gene has CDR1 SGHTA and CDR2 FQGNSA. The CDR3 has 14 residues. This CDR3 reads CASSVRQGFYEQYF.

This sequence joins TRBV20-1 and TRBJ1-1; the D call of TRBD1 rests on TCRdb alone, since no DNA is present to check it. Germline loops: CDR1 DFQATT, CDR2 SNEGSKA (reference sequence). The CDR3 spans 12 residues. CDR3 sequence: CSAPRGLTEAFF.

This CDR3 reads CASSQDQGRGTEAFF. The V call is TRBV4-2, the J call TRBJ1-1; TCRdb indicates TRBD1, and absent DNA this call remains unverified. CDR1 and CDR2 (germline): LGHNA, YNFKEQ. The CDR3 contains 15 residues.

The chain couples TRBV14 to TRBJ2-1; without DNA, the TCRdb call of TRBD1 cannot be checked. Germline loops: CDR1 SGHDN, CDR2 FVKESK. The length of the CDR3 is 16 residues. The CDR3 region is CASSPFWGVGYNEQFF.

The CDR3 loop is CSATGPVWVTQYF. The V and J genes are TRBV20-1 and TRBJ2-5. The germline CDR1 and CDR2 sequences are DFQATT and SNEGSKA (reference sequence). The CDR3 is 13 residues long.

The V call is TRBV20-1, the J call TRBJ2-5; with no DNA, the TCRdb D assignment of TRBD1 cannot be verified. The V gene's germline CDR1 is DFQATT and CDR2 SNEGSKA (reference sequence). The CDR3 spans 13 residues. CDR3 region: CSARGKGQGSEYF.

The chain couples TRBV28 to TRBJ1-5; lacking DNA, the TRBD1 call made by TCRdb goes unchecked. This CDR3 comprises 15 residues. CDR1 is MDHEN and CDR2 is SYDVKM in the germline V gene. The CDR3 sequence: CASTITDRSNQPQHF.

The chain joins TRBV24-1 to TRBJ1-1; TCRdb selects TRBD1, and the lack of DNA leaves this call unchecked. Germline V gene sequence: CDR1 KGHDR, CDR2 SFDVKD. The CDR3 runs 16 residues. The CDR3 reads CATRGPPGFGDTEAFF.

The chain employs TRBV5-1 and TRBJ2-7. CDR3 length equals 14 residues. CDR1 SGHRS and CDR2 YFSETQ come from the germline V gene. CDR3 sequence: CASSFLSSSYEQYF.

The gene calls are TRBV29-1 and TRBJ1-1; TCRdb picks TRBD1, but there is no DNA to check that call. Per germline, CDR1 SQVTM and CDR2 ANQGSEA. This CDR3 has 12 amino acids. CDR3: CSLRTVGGEAFF. Filled out from reference TRBV29-1 and TRBJ1-1, the complete variable domain reads SAVISQKPSRDICQRGTSLTIQCQVDSQVTMMFWYRQQPGQSLTLIATANQGSEATYESGFVIDKFPISRPNLTFSTLTVSNMSPEDSSIYLCSLRTVGGEAFFGQGTRLTVV.

This chain links TRBV7-8 with TRBJ2-7. Germline-derived CDR1 and CDR2 are SGHVS and FQNEAQ. This CDR3 is 13 amino acids long. The CDR3 region is CASSLSAGYEQYF.

The chain employs TRBV28 and TRBJ1-5; the TRBD1 assignment by TCRdb is unverifiable without DNA. Germline assignment: CDR1 MDHEN and CDR2 SYDVKM. The CDR3 is made up of 16 amino acids. This CDR3 reads CASTTRAISSNQPQHF.

V usage is TRBV12-3 or TRBV12-4 and J usage is TRBJ2-3; TCRdb designates TRBD1, a call that cannot be tested without DNA. The CDR3 totals 15 residues. CDR3 sequence reads: CASSRRGDPSYTQYF.

The chain uses TRBV5-1 and TRBJ2-1; the TCRdb D gene call, TRBD1, has no DNA to confirm it. This CDR3 has 15 residues. Germline V gives CDR1 SGHRS, CDR2 YFSETQ. The CDR3 loop is CASSLATGGYNEQFF.

The chain combines TRBV25-1 with TRBJ2-2; the D call from TCRdb, TRBD2, cannot be confirmed without DNA. This CDR3 has 15 residues. Germline V CDR1 and CDR2: MGHDK, SYGVNS. The CDR3 sequence is CASSDQRVNTGELFF.

The chain links TRBV3-1 to TRBJ2-3. The CDR3 length is 15 residues. Germline V CDR1 and CDR2: LGHDT, YNNKEL (reference sequence). CDR3 in amino acids: CASSQELSRADTQYF.

The chain couples TRBV11-1 to TRBJ2-7; the D call from TCRdb, TRBD1, cannot be confirmed without DNA. From germline, CDR1 is SGHAT and CDR2 FQDESV (reference sequence). The CDR3 covers 13 residues. CDR3 amino acids: CASSLLKGSRQYF.

V and J are TRBV6-5 and TRBJ2-7; TCRdb indicates TRBD1, and absent DNA this call remains unverified. Germline V gives CDR1 MNHEY, CDR2 SVGAGI. The CDR3 is made up of 15 amino acids. The CDR3 sequence: CASSYLGGSSYEQYF.

The chain joins TRBV28 to TRBJ2-5; TCRdb outputs TRBD1, but without DNA this stays unchecked. In germline, CDR1 is MDHEN, CDR2 SYDVKM. CDR3 length: 16 residues. CDR3: CASSFLDRAMEETQYF.

The chain has TRBV7-9 and TRBJ1-1; the D call from TCRdb, TRBD1, cannot be confirmed without DNA. In germline, CDR1 is SEHNR, CDR2 FQNEAQ (reference sequence). The CDR3 extends over 15 amino acids. CDR3 protein: CASSPRLHENTEAFF.

The V gene is TRBV30, the J gene TRBJ2-3; TCRdb outputs TRBD2, but without DNA this stays unchecked. Germline CDR1 GTSNPN, CDR2 SVGIG (reference sequence). The CDR3 runs to 15 residues. CDR3 region: CAWPGTSGSEDTQYF.

The genes are TRBV7-6 and TRBJ1-1; TCRdb designates TRBD1, a call that cannot be tested without DNA. Germline V gene lookup returns CDR1 SGHVS and CDR2 FNYEAQ. This CDR3 is built from 14 residues. This chain's CDR3 is CASSLNWGDSEAFF.

The V call is TRBV7-3, the J call TRBJ2-5; without DNA, the TCRdb call of TRBD2 cannot be checked. Germline CDR1 SGHTA, CDR2 FQGTGA. This CDR3 is 15 amino acids long. The CDR3 here is CASSPFGNEGRTQYF.

V and J are TRBV27 and TRBJ1-1. The CDR3 totals 15 residues. Looked up from germline, CDR1 is MNHEY and CDR2 is SMNVEV (reference sequence). This chain's CDR3 is CASSFASALNTEAFF.

This sequence joins TRBV28 and TRBJ2-4; the D call from TCRdb, TRBD1, cannot be confirmed without DNA. The germline V gene has CDR1 MDHEN and CDR2 SYDVKM. The CDR3 runs to 16 residues. This CDR3 reads CASLPRNRVAKNIQYF.